This TCR beta chain emerged from a study of blood T cell repertoires in COVID-19 (dated by TCRdb to the early 2020s). Context from the whole study: Samples covering the acute and convalescent phases of COVID-19 were provided by collaborators in the United States, Italy and Spain. The material from the prospective study consisted of cDNA or gDNA derived from T cells, B-cell-depleted T cells, or PBMCs. The dataset comprised deeply sampled blood TCRbeta repertoires from subjects exposed to, actively infected with, or recovered from COVID-19. The repertoires were released in a freely available public database intended as a resource for research on the immune response to SARS-CoV-2. Samples were obtained from the ongoing ImmuneRACE study (first 160 participants) and from roughly 1,300 subjects provided by 6 global collaborators. Nearly every sample came with metadata listing a de-identified subject ID, COVID-19 status, age in years and sex. Where available, HLA class I and class II types were obtained from metadata supplied by the sample provider rather than from assay-based typing. Beyond this particular receptor, the publication reports: The amount of clinical and demographic metadata varied by source and participant and was provided uncurated.

This clone has just one count. Its antigen remains undetermined. One base away there is no much larger clone; base qualities are not given. Between the V and J ends, shortened by 7 bases and 8 bases respectively, the junction contains 17 bases. The germline V gene yields MDHEN for CDR1 and SYDVKM for CDR2. Taken from cysteine to phenylalanine, the CDR3 has 13 residues. Kept here is only the CDR3 DNA, which spans 39 bases and is read in frame from base 1. The immunoSEQ Assay, a bias-controlled multiplex PCR, was used to amplify TCRbeta CDR3 regions from genomic DNA. In the paper's pipeline: The number of nucleated cells in each sample was estimated from the amplification of reference gene primers within the assay. To quantify the absolute abundance of each unique TCRbeta CDR3 rearrangement, sequence reads were collapsed and filtered. For each sample, productive Simpson clonality was calculated as the square root of Simpson's diversity index over productive rearrangements. The source is immuneACCESS, and TCRdb retained only in-frame sequences with V and J called. Part of the clones is not carried over; for the studies checked, unresolved V genes explain less than half of this, and the remainder is unexplained. Clonal size and the V and J genes are those of that table, whereas D and trimming came from the DNA. Present in this sample are under 400,000 clones, around 91% of which were seen just once. The leading ten clones occupy roughly 6.8% of the sample.

The collaborating institutions used their own protocols to collect whole blood in K2EDTA tubes. For TCRbeta analysis, collaborators shipped samples in one of three forms: frozen whole blood, isolated PBMCs, or DNA extracted from either of those sample types. The sample taken for sequencing was peripheral blood. Recombination connected TRBV28 to TRBJ1-2; a tentative D match to TRBD1 spans 5 bases. This clonotype was sampled from a young man with active or convalescent COVID-19. The CDR3 reads as follows: CASIPQGHRGYTF. The DNA is TGTGCCAGCATACCGCAGGGTCATCGCGGCTACACCTTC.